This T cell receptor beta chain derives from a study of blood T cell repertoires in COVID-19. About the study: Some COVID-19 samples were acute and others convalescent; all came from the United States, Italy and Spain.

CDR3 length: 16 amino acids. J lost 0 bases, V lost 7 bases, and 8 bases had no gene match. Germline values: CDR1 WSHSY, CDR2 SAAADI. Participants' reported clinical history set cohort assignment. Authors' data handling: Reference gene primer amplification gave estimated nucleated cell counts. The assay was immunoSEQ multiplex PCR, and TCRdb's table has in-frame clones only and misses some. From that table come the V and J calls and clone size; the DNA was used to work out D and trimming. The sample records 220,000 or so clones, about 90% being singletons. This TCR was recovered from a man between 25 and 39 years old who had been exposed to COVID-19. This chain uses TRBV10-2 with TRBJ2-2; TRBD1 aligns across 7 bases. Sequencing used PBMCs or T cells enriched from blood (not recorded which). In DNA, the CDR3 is TGCGCCAGCAATCCCGAAGGGACAGCGAACACCGGGGAGCTGTTTTTT. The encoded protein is CASNPEGTANTGELFF.